A selection of T cell receptor beta chains follows, all from one sample in a study of shared clonotypes between healthy human individuals. Assay: immunoSEQ multiplex PCR; the TCRdb copy retains only in-frame clones and omits some. The table shows about 2.4 million clones, with 93% occurring only once. Material for sequencing was naive CD4+ T cells from PBMCs. The receptors here all came from a man aged 18 to 30 in good health. Some clones in this sample may be carry-over from other donors' samples. The CDR3 runs from the conserved cysteine through the conserved F or W. The D gene is left open where the match is weak. Part of the rows lack a size; the others show once, few, many or a class for expanded clones.

few,TRBJ1-1,.,TRBV5-1,CASSSGQSTEAFF,TGCGCCAGCAGCTCCGGACAGAGCACTGAAGCTTTCTTT
.,TRBJ2-1,.,TRBV30,CAWESDRTYNEQFF,TGTGCCTGGGAGAGCGACCGAACCTACAATGAGCAGTTCTTC
many,TRBJ2-1,.,TRBV2,CASRLADRGNEQFF,TGTGCCAGCAGATTGGCGGATAGGGGTAATGAGCAGTTCTTC
few,TRBJ2-2,.,TRBV29-1,CSVSEQSTGELFF,TGCAGCGTTTCGGAGCAATCGACCGGGGAGCTGTTTTTT
.,TRBJ2-3,.,TRBV2,CASSPGLVGTDTQYF,TGTGCCAGCTCCCCGGGGCTAGTAGGCACAGATACGCAGTATTTT
.,TRBJ1-3,.,TRBV28,CASKTGNTIYF,TGTGCCAGCAAGACTGGAAACACCATATATTTT
.,TRBJ1-1,.,TRBV9,CASSVGSSRTEAFF,TGTGCCAGCAGCGTAGGGAGTTCGCGCACTGAAGCTTTCTTT
few,TRBJ1-2,.,TRBV2,CASRTTVGDGYTF,TGTGCCAGCAGAACCACGGTCGGGGATGGCTACACCTTC
.,TRBJ1-1,TRBD1,TRBV5-1,CASSLRAGGTRTEAFF,TGCGCCAGCAGCTTGCGGGCAGGGGGTACTAGGACTGAAGCTTTCTTT
.,TRBJ2-3,.,TRBV2,CASSDRTITDTQYF,TGTGCCAGCAGTGATAGGACTATCACAGATACGCAGTATTTT
.,TRBJ1-1,TRBD1,TRBV5-1,CASSLNTGVGTEAFF,TGCGCCAGCAGCCTCAACACAGGGGTGGGGACTGAAGCTTTCTTT
once,TRBJ1-4,.,TRBV6-1,CATTSGQPNEKLFF,TGTGCCACTACCTCCGGACAGCCTAATGAAAAACTGTTTTTT
.,TRBJ2-2,.,TRBV29-1,CSVYPARGTGELFF,TGCAGCGTTTACCCAGCTCGAGGCACCGGGGAGCTGTTTTTT
.,TRBJ2-3,TRBD2,TRBV28,CASSRAGTSGMRPDTQYF,TGTGCCAGCAGCAGAGCCGGGACTAGCGGGATGAGGCCAGATACGCAGTATTTT
.,TRBJ1-1,.,TRBV7-2,CASSFGKGTEAFF,TGTGCCAGCAGCTTCGGAAAGGGCACTGAAGCTTTCTTT
.,TRBJ2-7,.,TRBV5-6,CASSLVGGSSSEQYF,TGTGCCAGCAGCTTGGTTGGGGGCTCTTCGTCCGAGCAGTACTTC
.,TRBJ2-7,.,TRBV28,CASSLLGYEQYF,TGTGCCAGCAGTTTATTGGGCTACGAGCAGTACTTC
.,TRBJ2-7,TRBD1,TRBV9,CASSVQPLPDRVGYEQYF,TGTGCCAGCAGCGTTCAACCCCTCCCTGACAGGGTGGGCTACGAGCAGTACTTC
.,TRBJ2-7,.,TRBV30,CAWSRVAEQYF,TGTGCCTGGAGTAGGGTGGCCGAGCAGTACTTC
.,TRBJ1-1,TRBD1,TRBV25-1,CASSESPGQGSLSTEAFF,TGTGCCAGCAGTGAGTCTCCCGGACAGGGAAGCTTGAGCACTGAAGCTTTCTTT
.,TRBJ2-1,TRBD2,TRBV27,CATNRKPGTTYNEQFF,TGTGCCACCAACCGCAAACCCGGGACTACTTACAATGAGCAGTTCTTC
.,TRBJ2-5,.,TRBV4-2,CASSQGPQETQYF,TGTGCCAGCAGCCAGGGACCACAAGAGACCCAGTACTTC
.,TRBJ2-5,TRBD1,TRBV27,CASSPTGTSWIQYF,TGTGCCAGCAGCCCGACAGGGACCTCATGGATCCAGTACTTC
.,TRBJ2-2,.,TRBV28,CASVRTGELFF,TGTGCCAGCGTTCGCACCGGGGAGCTGTTTTTT
.,TRBJ1-2,TRBD1,TRBV4-1,CASSPRGPPLSLNYGYTF,TGCGCCAGCAGCCCCAGGGGGCCCCCTCTTTCTCTCAACTATGGCTACACCTTC
.,TRBJ1-5,.,TRBV19,CASSIAGIGQPQHF,TGTGCCAGTAGTATAGCAGGGATTGGTCAGCCCCAGCATTTT
.,TRBJ1-3,.,TRBV28,CASSYQFLEYSGNTIYF,TGTGCCAGCAGTTACCAATTCCTCGAATACTCTGGAAACACCATATATTTT
.,TRBJ2-5,.,TRBV6-5,CASRTRRETQYF,TGTGCCAGCAGGACTAGAAGGGAGACCCAGTACTTC
.,TRBJ2-2,TRBD2,TRBV9,CASSVLPGLTSGELFF,TGTGCCAGCAGCGTCCTCCCGGGACTAACCTCCGGGGAGCTGTTTTTT
.,TRBJ1-4,.,TRBV27,CASSWAGSNEKLFF,TGTGCCAGCAGTTGGGCGGGGTCTAATGAAAAACTGTTTTTT
.,TRBJ2-5,TRBD2,TRBV7-3,CASSEAGGPQETQYF,TGTGCCAGCAGCGAGGCGGGAGGTCCCCAAGAGACCCAGTACTTC
.,TRBJ2-1,.,TRBV7-3,CASSLSASWYNEQFF,TGTGCCAGCAGCTTAAGCGCTAGCTGGTACAATGAGCAGTTCTTC
.,TRBJ2-3,TRBD2,TRBV18,CASSQTSGGSTDTQYF,TGTGCCAGCTCACAGACTAGCGGGGGATCCACAGATACGCAGTATTTT
.,TRBJ2-2,TRBD1,TRBV7-9,CASNPDRVETGELFF,TGTGCCAGCAACCCGGACAGGGTCGAGACCGGGGAGCTGTTTTTT
.,TRBJ1-2,.,TRBV19,CASSIGAGRYGYTF,TGTGCCAGTAGTATTGGGGCAGGGCGGTATGGCTACACCTTC
.,TRBJ2-3,TRBD2,TRBV5-4,CASGGLASTDTQYF,TGTGCCAGCGGGGGACTAGCGAGCACAGATACGCAGTATTTT
.,TRBJ2-2,.,TRBV15,CATSRVAVMNTGELFF,TGTGCCACCAGCAGAGTAGCGGTAATGAACACCGGGGAGCTGTTTTTT
.,TRBJ1-1,.,TRBV6-5,CASSHDRNEAFF,TGTGCCAGCAGCCATGACAGAAATGAAGCTTTCTTT
.,TRBJ2-3,TRBD2,TRBV11-1,CASSLGLAGGPADTQYF,TGTGCCAGCAGCTTAGGATTAGCGGGAGGGCCCGCAGATACGCAGTATTTT
.,TRBJ2-7,TRBD2,TRBV7-2,CASNTAVSAGGDEQYF,TGTGCCAGCAACACTGCGGTTTCAGCGGGAGGCGACGAGCAGTACTTC
once,TRBJ2-1,TRBD2,TRBV6-6,CASRKRGLAGVVEQFF,TGTGCCAGCAGAAAAAGAGGACTAGCGGGAGTTGTGGAGCAGTTCTTC
.,TRBJ2-1,TRBD1,TRBV7-9,CASSTFGTGGDHNEQFF,TGTGCCAGCAGCACCTTCGGGACAGGGGGCGATCACAATGAGCAGTTCTTC
.,TRBJ2-2,.,TRBV7-9,CASSYRGPDTGELFF,TGTGCCAGCAGCTACCGGGGGCCGGACACCGGGGAGCTGTTTTTT
.,TRBJ1-1,.,TRBV19,CARRLGGMNTEAFF,TGTGCCAGGAGACTAGGCGGGATGAACACTGAAGCTTTCTTT
.,TRBJ2-1,.,TRBV7-8,CASSLGTVISYNEQFF,TGTGCCAGCAGCTTAGGGACAGTTATTTCCTACAATGAGCAGTTCTTC
.,TRBJ1-1,TRBD1,TRBV28,CASSLGRGQGAVTEAFF,TGTGCCAGCAGTTTGGGACGCGGACAGGGGGCTGTAACTGAAGCTTTCTTT
.,TRBJ2-7,TRBD2,TRBV19,CASSTFSGRATYEQYF,TGTGCCAGTAGTACCTTTAGCGGGAGGGCCACCTACGAGCAGTACTTC
.,TRBJ2-7,.,TRBV20-1,CSVRRTYEQYF,TGCAGTGTCCGGCGGACCTACGAGCAGTACTTC
.,TRBJ2-7,.,TRBV28,CASRIPGGSYEQYF,TGTGCCAGCAGGATTCCGGGTGGCTCCTACGAGCAGTACTTC
.,TRBJ2-1,TRBD2,TRBV5-4,CASATQTSVVNEQFF,TGTGCCTCAGCTACGCAGACTAGCGTGGTTAATGAGCAGTTCTTC
once,TRBJ1-5,.,TRBV2,CASSLGQGSNQPQHF,TGTGCCAGCAGTTTGGGGCAGGGTAGCAATCAGCCCCAGCATTTT
.,TRBJ2-1,.,TRBV7-3,CASTREGQGWLNEQFF,TGTGCCAGCACCCGCGAGGGGCAGGGTTGGCTCAATGAGCAGTTCTTC
.,TRBJ1-2,.,TRBV6-6,CASSYSGFGYTF,TGTGCCAGCAGTTACTCGGGGTTTGGCTACACCTTC